This TCR beta chain was sequenced in a study of CD8 T cells in Susac syndrome. Random hexamers were used to reverse transcribe about 0.5 to 1 ug of RNA. Across 54 Vbeta and 13 Jbeta, TCR beta CDR3 was amplified with immunoSEQ multiplex PCR. TCRdb analysed the immunoSEQ multiplex PCR reads with MiXCR anew, one entry per CDR3 protein. The sample records approximately 160,000 distinct CDR3 sequences, 92% being singletons. The TEMRA cells underwent FACS enrichment, while the CD8+ and CD4+ T cells underwent negative isolation. This CDR3 has 15 residues. V was pared by 5 bases and J by 3 bases, with 7 bases of the junction left unmatched. Germline V gives CDR1 SGHTA, CDR2 FQGNSA.

The chain employs TRBV7-2 and TRBJ1-2; TRBD1 agrees at 9 bases. Sequenced input: CD4+ T cells from PBMCs. The sequence was obtained from a human donor in good health. The chain's CDR3 is CASSADTGGDYGYTF. The CDR3 DNA reads as TGTGCCAGCAGCGCAGACACAGGGGGCGACTATGGCTACACCTTC.